This T cell receptor beta chain was sequenced for a study of naive and memory T cell subsets. Points from the study as a whole: Especially in CD8 cells, naive repertoires contained a few larger clonotypes, possibly CD45RA-re-expressing memory cells. Over 85% of naive TCR sequences appeared only once after error correction, unlike memory subsets.

Two oligonucleotides, mixed equimolar, formed the beta constant-region primer covering TRBC1 and TRBC2. Four rounds of PCR amplified the ligated cDNA using nested alpha and beta constant-region primers plus SP2. TCRdb re-derived calls from the UMI-ligation and nested PCR reads in MiXCR, one entry per CDR3 protein. Of about 140,000 distinct CDR3 sequences listed, about 20% are singletons. As concerns this clonotype: As yet, its antigen is unknown.

After the first PCR, alpha and beta chain libraries were processed separately. Sequencing was carried out using naive CD8+ T cells from blood. The receptor comes from a human donor in good health.

CDR3 sequence: CSARTQSSYNEQFF. Written as DNA, the CDR3 is TGCAGTGCTAGGACCCAAAGCTCCTACAATGAGCAGTTCTTC. The chain employs TRBV20-1 and TRBJ2-1; no reliable D call. V shed 3 bases and J shed 0 bases, with 9 bases lying between them. CDR1 is DFQATT and CDR2 is SNEGSKA in the germline V gene (reference sequence). The CDR3 length is 14 residues.